The 18 T cell receptor beta chains listed next were all sequenced from one sample in a study of shared clonotypes between healthy human individuals. Measured with immunoSEQ multiplex PCR; TCRdb has only the in-frame clones, and not every one. The sample consists of 500,000 to 550,000 clones, 95% to 96% of them appearing once. Sequences were obtained from naive CD4+ T cells sorted from blood. The subset is: CD45RA+ positively selected. All receptors come from a woman aged 25 to 39 in good health.

The chain links TRBV5-1 to TRBJ2-7; 7 bases are a match to TRBD2. The J segment lost 2 bases and the V segment lost 1 base, leaving 15 bases of the junction unmatched. Germline V CDR1 and CDR2: SGHRS, YFSETQ. The CDR3 loop spans 18 amino acids. CDR3 residues: CASSLLFGGSRGTYEQYF. In DNA form, the CDR3 reads TGCGCCAGCAGCTTGTTGTTCGGCGGGAGTCGAGGGACCTACGAGCAGTACTTC.

The V and J genes are TRBV5-1 and TRBJ2-7, with a tentative D call TRBD1 (6 bases). CDR3 size: 16 residues. V was pared by 5 bases and J by 3 bases, with 21 bases between. Germline CDR1 is SGHRS and CDR2 is YFSETQ. The chain's CDR3 is CASSYSVGGEGYEQYF. CDR3 sequence (DNA): TGCGCCAGCAGTTACTCCGTAGGGGGTGAAGGCTACGAGCAGTACTTC.

This chain uses TRBV15 with TRBJ2-2, with a tentative D call TRBD2 (6 bases). The CDR3 totals 14 residues. The ends were cut back, 9 bases at V and 2 bases at J, with 13 bases in the middle. The germline V gene encodes CDR1 LNHNV and CDR2 YYDKDF (reference sequence). CDR3 amino acids: CATRLVLNTGELFF. In DNA, the CDR3 is TGTGCCACTAGACTAGTCCTAAACACCGGGGAGCTGTTTTTT. The whole variable domain, remainder taken from reference TRBV15 and TRBJ2-2, is DAMVIQNPRYQVTQFGKPVTLSCSQTLNHNVMYWYQQKSSQAPKLLFHYYDKDFNNEADTPDNFQSRRPNTSFCFLDIRSPGLGDTAMYLCATRLVLNTGELFFGEGSRLTVL.

DNA for the CDR3: TGTGCCAGTAGTTCGGGTTGGGCGGGAGTCTCCTACGAGCAGTACTTC. Amino acids: CASSSGWAGVSYEQYF. V is TRBV19 and J is TRBJ2-7; TRBD2 agrees at 7 bases. Germline-derived CDR1 and CDR2 are LNHDA and SQIVND (reference sequence). J lost 0 bases, V lost 5 bases, and 10 bases had no gene match. The length of the CDR3 is 16 residues.

The rearrangement joins TRBV6-5 to TRBJ2-5; a possible D gene is TRBD2 (5 bases). Looked up from germline, CDR1 is MNHEY and CDR2 is SVGAGI. The V gene lost 0 bases and the J gene lost 1 base, with 9 bases spanning the gap. The CDR3 has 15 amino acids. The CDR3 region has the DNA TGTGCCAGCAGTTACTCGACCGGGATCCAAGAGACCCAGTACTTC. Translating it yields CASSYSTGIQETQYF.

The chain is built from TRBV6-6 and TRBJ2-7; 7 bases map to TRBD2. Germline CDR1 MNHNY, CDR2 SVGAGI (reference sequence). V gave up 2 bases and J gave up 4 bases; unmatched junction bases: 11. The CDR3 runs 16 residues. The CDR3 DNA follows: TGTGCCAGCAGTTACGTTGTGGGAGGGCCTGAATACGAGCAGTACTTC. This gives the protein CASSYVVGGPEYEQYF.

The chain employs TRBV11-3 and TRBJ2-7; a weak D match, TRBD2 (6 bases). V dropped 7 bases and J dropped 4 bases, with 20 bases sitting between them. CDR3 length: 15 residues. Per the germline V gene, CDR1 is SGHNT and CDR2 is YENEEA. The CDR3 coding sequence is TGTGCCAGCACCCGTTCCACGACTAGATCGTACGAGCAGTACTTC. As protein: CASTRSTTRSYEQYF.

The V call is TRBV2, the J call TRBJ1-4; 7 bases are a match to TRBD1. From germline, CDR1 is SNHLY and CDR2 FYNNEI. V lost 6 bases, J lost 6 bases, and 10 bases stayed unmatched. The CDR3 runs to 15 residues. As DNA, the CDR3 is TGTGCCAGCAGCCTCACAGGGGACCTATATGAAAAACTGTTTTTT. Its protein is CASSLTGDLYEKLFF.

The DNA for the CDR3 is TGTGCCAGCAGCCCCGAGGGGAACACCGGGGAGCTGTTTTTT. Its protein product is CASSPEGNTGELFF. The chain is built from TRBV7-3 and TRBJ2-2; TRBD2 might be the D (5 bases). Trimming removed 5 bases at V and 1 base at J, with 8 bases between. Germline-derived CDR1 and CDR2 are SGHTA and FQGTGA. The CDR3 contains 14 residues.

The rearrangement uses TRBV18 and TRBJ2-5; TRBD2 agrees at 8 bases. J lost 1 base, V lost 3 bases, and 4 bases had no gene match. Per the germline V gene, CDR1 is KGHSH and CDR2 is LQKENI. This CDR3 spans 15 amino acids. DNA of the CDR3: TGTGCCAGCTCACCTGGCAGCGGGAGCCAAGAGACCCAGTACTTC. Its translation is CASSPGSGSQETQYF. The entire variable domain, with the rest obtained from reference TRBV18 and TRBJ2-5, is as follows: NAGVMQNPRHLVRRRGQEARLRCSPMKGHSHVYWYRQLPEEGLKFMVYLQKENIIDESGMPKERFSAEFPKEGPSILRIQQVVRGDSAAYFCASSPGSGSQETQYFGPGTRLLVL.

This rearrangement joins TRBV28 to TRBJ1-5, with D possibly TRBD1 on 5 matching bases. Trimming took off 2 bases at V and 15 bases at J, with 14 bases between the two ends. There are 12 residues in the CDR3. Germline CDR1 is MDHEN and CDR2 is SYDVKM. CDR3 region: CASSLPGAARHF. In DNA, the CDR3 is TGTGCCAGCAGTTTACCCGGGGCAGCCAGGCATTTT.

This clone was found a few times. V gene TRBV5-4 combines with J gene TRBJ2-7; 9 bases are shared with TRBD2. V shed 5 bases and J 6 bases; nucleotides not matched to a gene: 9. The CDR3 has 14 amino acids. Germline assignment: CDR1 SGHNT and CDR2 YYREEE (reference sequence). The CDR3 loop reads CASRQTSGAPEQYF. The CDR3 DNA is TGTGCCAGCAGGCAGACTAGCGGAGCCCCCGAGCAGTACTTC.

The genes are TRBV5-1 and TRBJ2-1; 16 bases map to TRBD2. The CDR3 covers 16 residues. The J segment lost 9 bases and the V segment lost 4 bases, leaving 7 bases of the junction unmatched. Germline assignment: CDR1 SGHRS and CDR2 YFSETQ. The CDR3 sequence: CASSMGLAGGWGEQFF. The CDR3 nucleotides read TGCGCCAGCAGCATGGGACTAGCGGGAGGGTGGGGTGAGCAGTTCTTC.

The table lists this clone with a count of one. The chain employs TRBV5-1 and TRBJ1-4, with a tentative D call TRBD1 (5 bases). The germline V and J ends were trimmed by 4 bases and 5 bases, with 18 bases remaining between them. The CDR3 runs to 16 residues. CDR1 and CDR2 from the germline V gene are SGHRS and YFSETQ. Here the CDR3 DNA reads TGCGCCAGCAGCCCAAAAGCCGGGACGCAGAATGAAAAACTGTTTTTT. Translation gives CASSPKAGTQNEKLFF.

J is TRBJ1-3 and V is TRBV27; D is undetermined. CDR1 MNHEY and CDR2 SMNVEV come from the germline V gene (reference sequence). This CDR3 comprises 13 residues. With 4 bases removed from V and 4 bases from J, the gap between germline ends came to 8 bases. For the CDR3, the DNA is TGTGCCAGCAGTTCCAGGATCGGAAACACCATATATTTT. Translating it yields CASSSRIGNTIYF.

V is TRBV29-1 and J is TRBJ2-5, with D uncertain. CDR3 size: 14 residues. Germline-derived CDR1 and CDR2 are SQVTM and ANQGSEA. The V end lost 6 bases, the J end lost 2 bases, and 16 bases lay between the germline ends. CDR3 sequence reads: CSVEPTGRQETQYF. The CDR3 coding sequence is TGCAGCGTCGAACCTACGGGCAGGCAAGAGACCCAGTACTTC.

The rearrangement links TRBV6-6 to TRBJ1-2; 8 bases agree with TRBD1. CDR3 length equals 16 residues. From germline, CDR1 is MNHNY and CDR2 SVGAGI (reference sequence). The J segment lost 4 bases and the V segment lost 5 bases, leaving 12 bases of the junction unmatched. CDR3 DNA sequence: TGTGCCAGCAGTCGTAACCGGGACAGGATTGTCTATGGCTACACCTTC. Protein: CASSRNRDRIVYGYTF.

This clone was detected only once. V is TRBV9 and J is TRBJ2-1, with D perhaps matching TRBD1 (6 bases). CDR1 is SGDLS and CDR2 is YYNGEE in the germline V gene. This CDR3 spans 21 amino acids. The ends were cut back, 0 bases at V and 0 bases at J, with 25 bases in the middle. The CDR3 DNA follows: TGTGCCAGCAGCGTAGTTGGCAGGGGAAGTCCTCGGACAAGCTCCTACAATGAGCAGTTCTTC. Residues: CASSVVGRGSPRTSSYNEQFF.